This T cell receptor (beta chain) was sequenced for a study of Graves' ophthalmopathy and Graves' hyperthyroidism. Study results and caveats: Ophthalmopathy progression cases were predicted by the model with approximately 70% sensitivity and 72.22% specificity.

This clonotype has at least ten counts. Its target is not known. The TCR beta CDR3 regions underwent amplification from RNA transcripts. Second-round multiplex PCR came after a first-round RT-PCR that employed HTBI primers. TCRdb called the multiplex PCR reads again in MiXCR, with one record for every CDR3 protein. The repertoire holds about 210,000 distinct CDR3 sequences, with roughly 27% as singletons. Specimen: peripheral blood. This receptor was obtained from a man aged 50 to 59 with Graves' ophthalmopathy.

The CDR3 loop is CASSFAGGYTF. CDR3 DNA: TGTGCCAGCAGCTTTGCGGGGGGCTACACCTTC. This chain links TRBV7-9 with TRBJ1-2; D ambiguous. The CDR3 has 11 residues. The V end was cut by 3 bases, the J end by 8 bases, with 7 bases between. Germline lookup yields CDR1 SEHNR and CDR2 FQNEAQ (reference sequence).